A single sample is the source of the 16 T cell receptor beta chains below, sequenced in a study of cytomegalovirus exposure and HLA in healthy donors. The PCR contained 60 Vbeta and 13 Jbeta primers. Data came from immunoSEQ multiplex PCR; TCRdb stores just in-frame clones and leaves some out. The table has some 110,000 clones, 78% seen once. The sample taken for sequencing was PBMCs. Source of these receptors: a woman in her forties in good health and CMV-seronegative.

The gene calls are TRBV29-1 and TRBJ2-4; D might be TRBD2 (5 bases). This CDR3 is built from 17 residues. Germline values: CDR1 SQVTM, CDR2 ANQGSEA. V was cut by 5 bases and J by 1 base, with 21 bases left in between. CDR3 sequence: CSVIAFGGVRAKNIQYF. CDR3 nucleotide sequence: TGCAGCGTTATAGCGTTTGGTGGAGTACGGGCCAAAAACATTCAGTACTTC.

Regarding this clone: A junction boundary mismatches the germline segment, possibly from a read error. The rearrangement uses TRBV7-9 and TRBJ1-4; 11 bases match TRBD1. CDR1 SEHNR and CDR2 FQNEAQ come from the germline V gene (reference sequence). The CDR3 consists of 16 residues. The CDR3 DNA sequence: TGTTCCAGCAGCTTAGCCGGGACAGGGGGGAATGAAAAACTGTTTTTT. It yields the protein CSSSLAGTGGNEKLFF.

CDR3 sequence reads: CASKSEETQYF. In DNA form, the CDR3 reads TGTGCCAGCAAATCCGAAGAGACCCAGTACTTC. The chain recombines TRBV2 with TRBJ2-5, with unresolved D. Germline V lookup: CDR1 SNHLY, CDR2 FYNNEI. The V end lost 7 bases, the J end lost 3 bases, and 6 bases lay between the germline ends. The CDR3 runs 11 residues.

V usage is TRBV6-5 and J usage is TRBJ1-2, with no clear D. V shed 0 bases and J shed 3 bases, with 11 bases lying between them. Germline V gene lookup returns CDR1 MNHEY and CDR2 SVGAGI. This CDR3 contains 15 residues. The DNA of the CDR3 is TGTGCCAGCAGTTACTCACCGTCCGGGGACTATGGCTACACCTTC. Its translation is CASSYSPSGDYGYTF.

As DNA, the CDR3 is TGCGCCAGCAGCCCGCAGGGACTCCCGTACGAGCAGTACTTC. It translates to CASSPQGLPYEQYF. The chain links TRBV5-1 to TRBJ2-7, with D maybe TRBD2 (6 bases). V was clipped by 4 bases and J by 4 bases, with 15 bases between them. Per germline, CDR1 SGHRS and CDR2 YFSETQ. There are 14 residues in the CDR3.

The chain employs TRBV28 and TRBJ2-3; D is unresolved. V dropped 6 bases and J dropped 3 bases, with 13 bases sitting between them. This CDR3 has 14 amino acids. Germline V lookup: CDR1 MDHEN, CDR2 SYDVKM. The CDR3 region has the DNA TGTGCCAGCAGGCCGACAAGGCAGACAGATACGCAGTATTTT. Encoded protein: CASRPTRQTDTQYF.

J is TRBJ2-7 and V is TRBV14; D gene unclear. Trimming took 4 bases from V and 2 from J, leaving 9 bases between them. Per the germline V gene, CDR1 is SGHDN and CDR2 is FVKESK. The CDR3 covers 13 residues. The CDR3 nucleotides are TGTGCCAGCAGCCCGATCGACACCTACGAGCAGTACTTC. Translating it yields CASSPIDTYEQYF.

The CDR3 bases are TGTGCCAGCAGCCCGGGACTCGAGAACAATGAGCAGTTCTTC. Protein sequence: CASSPGLENNEQFF. The chain employs TRBV13 and TRBJ2-1; tentative D call: TRBD2 (6 bases). The CDR3 runs 14 residues. Trimming took off 5 bases at V and 5 bases at J, with 13 bases between the two ends. CDR1 and CDR2 (germline): PRHDT, FYEKMQ (reference sequence).

The V and J genes are TRBV29-1 and TRBJ2-7; D ambiguous. Germline values: CDR1 SQVTM, CDR2 ANQGSEA. This CDR3 is built from 11 residues. V was pared by 4 bases and J by 6 bases, with 10 bases between. The CDR3 sequence is CSVVLSTEQYF. The CDR3 coding sequence is TGCAGCGTTGTCTTGTCTACCGAGCAGTACTTC.

This clone was seen only a few times. The chain employs TRBV10-3 and TRBJ2-1, with 10 bases identical to TRBD2. The germline V gene has CDR1 ENHRY and CDR2 SYGVKD. V trimming: 0 bases; J trimming: 11 bases; junction bases outside the gene matches: 19. This CDR3 comprises 19 residues. CDR3 protein: CAISESWASGSSGYPKQFF. The CDR3 coding sequence is TGTGCCATCAGTGAGTCATGGGCTAGCGGGAGTTCTGGCTATCCGAAGCAGTTCTTC.

The gene calls are TRBV10-3 and TRBJ2-3; TRBD2 might be the D (5 bases). Germline-derived CDR1 and CDR2 are ENHRY and SYGVKD. The V end was cut by 8 bases, the J end by 1 base, with 10 bases between. The CDR3 is 13 amino acids. CDR3 amino acids: CAILGAGTDTQYF. CDR3 sequence (DNA): TGTGCCATCTTGGGAGCGGGCACAGATACGCAGTATTTT.

The rearrangement uses TRBV28 and TRBJ1-4; tentative D call: TRBD1 (5 bases). V was cut by 6 bases and J by 3 bases, with 14 bases left in between. Germline V gene data show CDR1 as MDHEN and CDR2 as SYDVKM. This CDR3 has 15 amino acids. The DNA of the CDR3 is TGTGCCAGCAGAGGGGCCGACAGACCTAATGAAAAACTGTTTTTT. Translating gives CASRGADRPNEKLFF.

This clone was seen more than once but under ten times. The chain carries TRBV4-3 and TRBJ1-2, with D possibly TRBD1 on 5 matching bases. The CDR3 has 15 amino acids. CDR1 and CDR2 from the germline V gene are LGHNA and YSLEER. The V end was cut by 2 bases, the J end by 2 bases, with 12 bases between. The CDR3 DNA sequence: TGCGCCAGCAGCCAAAGGGGTAGACAGAACTATGGCTACACCTTC. It codes for CASSQRGRQNYGYTF.

V is TRBV10-3 and J is TRBJ2-2, with D perhaps matching TRBD2 (6 bases). Per the germline V gene, CDR1 is ENHRY and CDR2 is SYGVKD. The CDR3 contains 14 residues. V lost 8 bases to trimming and J lost 4 bases, with 14 bases between them. The CDR3 spells CAIGRGGVTGELFF. In DNA form, the CDR3 reads TGTGCCATCGGTCGGGGCGGGGTCACCGGGGAGCTGTTTTTT.

Concerning this clone: At one boundary the junction diverges from the germline segment, which might be a read error. The V call is TRBV7-9, the J call TRBJ2-3, with D possibly matching TRBD2 (6 bases). CDR1 and CDR2 from the germline V gene are SEHNR and FQNEAQ (reference sequence). The CDR3 spans 14 residues. The CDR3 nucleotides are TGTTCCAGCTCATCGGACTACTCCACAGATACGCAGTATTTT. Translation gives CSSSSDYSTDTQYF.

This clone was detected only a few times. The J gene is TRBJ1-1, the V gene TRBV28, with 7 nucleotides matching TRBD1. J lost 4 bases, V lost 6 bases, and 8 bases had no gene match. This CDR3 is built from 14 residues. Germline loops: CDR1 MDHEN, CDR2 SYDVKM. The CDR3 spells CASSPDRAITEAFF. Here the CDR3 DNA reads TGTGCCAGCAGCCCAGACAGGGCCATCACTGAAGCTTTCTTT.